Listed below are T cell receptor beta chains from one sample, sequenced in a study of T cell changes during pregnancy in multiple sclerosis. Repertoires were generated with immunoSEQ multiplex PCR, while TCRdb's copy carries only in-frame clones and drops some. Of 55,000 to 70,000 clones detected, under 95% appear once; the ten largest clones hold approximately 1.5%. This specimen was peripheral blood, taken in the third trimester of pregnancy. Every receptor here comes from a female donor in good health, enrolled as a control in a pregnancy study. Each CDR3 is given with its conserved first and last residue. The D gene is left open where the match is weak. Part of the rows lack a size; the others show once, few, many or a class for expanded clones.

clone size	D gene	V gene	J gene	CDR3 DNA	CDR3 protein
once	NA	TRBV9	TRBJ2-7	TGTGCCAGCAGCGCCGGACAGTCCTACGAGCAGTACTTC	CASSAGQSYEQYF
NA	TRBD1	TRBV11-1	TRBJ2-1	TGTGCCAGCAGTCATTTGGCCGGGACAGGGGAGAGATACAATGAGCAGTTCTTC	CASSHLAGTGERYNEQFF
NA	NA	TRBV15	TRBJ1-5	TGTGCCACCAGCAGAGGACAGGTGGGTCAGCCCCAGCATTTT	CATSRGQVGQPQHF
NA	NA	TRBV4-3	TRBJ1-6	TGCGCCAGCAGCCAAGATCGAGACAGATTGTATAATTCACCCCTCCACTTT	CASSQDRDRLYNSPLHF
NA	TRBD1	TRBV19	TRBJ1-5	TGTGCCAGTGGCACAGGGGGCTCTGATCAGCCCCAGCATTTT	CASGTGGSDQPQHF
NA	TRBD2	TRBV15	TRBJ2-3	TGTGCCACCAGCAGCCCCAGGGGCGCGGGGGGTAATACGCAGTATTTT	CATSSPRGAGGNTQYF
NA	NA	TRBV5-3	TRBJ1-1	TGTGCCCGAGACGTTTACAGGGTCTTCGGAGCTTTCTTT	CARDVYRVFGAFF
once	TRBD1	TRBV27	TRBJ1-2	TGTGCCAGCAGTTTGCTTACAGGGGGCCCTGGCTACACCTTC	CASSLLTGGPGYTF
NA	NA	TRBV27	TRBJ1-5	TGTGCCAGCAGTTTTTCGGGTGCCAATCAGCCCCAGCATTTT	CASSFSGANQPQHF
NA	NA	TRBV6-6	TRBJ1-1	TGTGCCAGCACAACCGTCGGGGGGGAAGCTTTCTTT	CASTTVGGEAFF
once	NA	TRBV7-3	TRBJ2-3	TGTGCCAGCAGCTTAGTGGGCCAGAACACAGATACGCAGTATTTT	CASSLVGQNTDTQYF
few	TRBD1	TRBV23-1	TRBJ1-1	TGCGCCAGCAGTCAGACGACAGGGGACACTGAAGCTTTCTTT	CASSQTTGDTEAFF
few	TRBD1	TRBV6-5	TRBJ1-6	TGTGCCAGACAGGACAGGGGGAATTCACCCCTCCACTTT	CARQDRGNSPLHF
NA	NA	TRBV28	TRBJ1-5	TGTGCCAGCAGTTTAGGAGCGGCCCAGCCCCAGCATTTT	CASSLGAAQPQHF
NA	TRBD2	TRBV7-3	TRBJ2-3	TGTGCCAGCAGCGACACCGGGGGGGCAGGCACAGATACGCAGTATTTT	CASSDTGGAGTDTQYF
NA	TRBD1	TRBV10-3	TRBJ1-5	TGTGCCAGTTCGGGACAGGGGAGCGCACAGCATTTT	CASSGQGSAQHF
NA	TRBD2	TRBV2	TRBJ2-7	TGTGCCAGCAAGGGGACTATCTCCTCCTACGAGCAGTACTTC	CASKGTISSYEQYF
NA	NA	TRBV28	TRBJ1-2	TGTGCCAGCAGTCTCCTTTCGGGGTCTAACTATGGCTACACCTTC	CASSLLSGSNYGYTF
NA	TRBD1	TRBV5-4	TRBJ2-2	TGTGCCAGCAGCACACAGGGGCCCCAAACCGGGGAGCTGTTTTTT	CASSTQGPQTGELFF
NA	TRBD2	TRBV7-9	TRBJ2-2	TGTGCCAGCAGCCAGACGGACGGGGCTAGCGGGGGGGCCCCCGGGGAGCTGTTTTTT	CASSQTDGASGGAPGELFF
NA	NA	TRBV20-1	TRBJ2-1	TGCAGTGCTAGAGCCGACAATGAGCAGTTCTTC	CSARADNEQFF
NA	NA	TRBV7-8	TRBJ2-7	TGTGCCAGCAGCTTGGGCAGCACCTACGAGCAGTACTTC	CASSLGSTYEQYF
NA	NA	TRBV5-1	TRBJ2-7	TGCGCCAGCAGCCAGGACTACGAGCAGTACTTC	CASSQDYEQYF
NA	NA	TRBV27	TRBJ2-5	TGTGCCAGCAGTTTATACAGGGACCAAGAGACCCAGTACTTC	CASSLYRDQETQYF
NA	TRBD1	TRBV7-9	TRBJ2-7	TGTGCCAGCACCCCGCGACAGGGGGCTGTCTACGAGCAGTACTTC	CASTPRQGAVYEQYF
NA	TRBD1	TRBV15	TRBJ2-2	TGTGCCACCAGCAGAGTTGGACAGGGCGGCGGGGAGCTGTTTTTT	CATSRVGQGGGELFF
NA	TRBD1	TRBV27	TRBJ2-3	TGTGCCAGCAGTTTACGGGGACAGGGCACAGATACGCAGTATTTT	CASSLRGQGTDTQYF
NA	TRBD1	TRBV2	TRBJ1-5	TGTGCCAGCACAGGGGGCCCTCAGCCCCAGCATTTT	CASTGGPQPQHF
NA	TRBD1	TRBV18	TRBJ1-6	TGTGCCAGCTCACCGACAGGGGGCAATTCACCCCTCCACTTT	CASSPTGGNSPLHF
NA	NA	TRBV4-2	TRBJ2-3	TGTGCCAGCAGCCCTGAAAATCTAGAAACAGATACGCAGTATTTT	CASSPENLETDTQYF
NA	NA	TRBV9	TRBJ2-7	TGTGCCAGCAGCGGCCAGGGGACCTACGAGCAGTACTTC	CASSGQGTYEQYF
NA	NA	TRBV2	TRBJ2-5	TGTGCCAGCAGTGAAGAAGGGGGGGAAGAGACCCAGTACTTC	CASSEEGGEETQYF
NA	NA	TRBV9	TRBJ2-1	TGTGCCAGCAGCGAGAACGGGGTTAGCTCCTACAATGAGCAGTTCTTC	CASSENGVSSYNEQFF
NA	NA	TRBV7-7	TRBJ2-2	TGTGCTAGCAGCTTAGGGACTTCAAACACCGGGGAGCTGTTTTTT	CASSLGTSNTGELFF
NA	TRBD1	TRBV5-4	TRBJ2-7	TGTGCCAGCAGCATCCGGGACAGGGCCTACGAGCAGTACTTC	CASSIRDRAYEQYF
NA	TRBD2	TRBV7-9	TRBJ2-1	TGTGCCAGCAGCTTAGTAGCGGGGGCGTACAATGAGCAGTTCTTC	CASSLVAGAYNEQFF
NA	TRBD2	TRBV7-3	TRBJ2-1	TGTGCCAGCAGCTCGACCGGGACTAGCTTTGAGCAGTTCTTC	CASSSTGTSFEQFF
once	NA	TRBV18	TRBJ2-5	TGTGCCAGCTCACCACCGAGTCGGGGATTAGAGACCCAGTACTTC	CASSPPSRGLETQYF
NA	TRBD2	TRBV14	TRBJ2-3	TGTGCCAGCAGCCAAGAAATAGCGGGGGACCGCACAGATACGCAGTATTTT	CASSQEIAGDRTDTQYF
NA	TRBD1	TRBV5-4	TRBJ1-2	TGTGCCAGCAGCTCCGAGAGGGGGCGTGCGGGCTACACCTTC	CASSSERGRAGYTF